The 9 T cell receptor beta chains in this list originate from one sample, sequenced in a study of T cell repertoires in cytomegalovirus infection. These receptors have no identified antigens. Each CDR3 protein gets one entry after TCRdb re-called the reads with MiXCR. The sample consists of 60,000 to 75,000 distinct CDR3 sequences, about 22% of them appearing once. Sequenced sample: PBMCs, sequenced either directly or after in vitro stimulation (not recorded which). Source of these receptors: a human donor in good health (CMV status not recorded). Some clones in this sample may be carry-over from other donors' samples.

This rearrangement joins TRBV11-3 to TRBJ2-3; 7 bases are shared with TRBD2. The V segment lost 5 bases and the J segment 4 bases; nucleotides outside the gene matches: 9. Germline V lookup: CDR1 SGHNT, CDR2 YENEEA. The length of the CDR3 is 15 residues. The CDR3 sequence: CASSPGAGRADTQYF. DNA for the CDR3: TGTGCCAGCAGCCCCGGAGCGGGAAGGGCAGATACGCAGTATTTT. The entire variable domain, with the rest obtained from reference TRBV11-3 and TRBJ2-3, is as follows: EAGVVQSPRYKIIEKKQPVAFWCNPISGHNTLYWYLQNLGQGPELLIRYENEEAVDDSQLPKDRFSAERLKGVDSTLKIQPAELGDSAVYLCASSPGAGRADTQYFGPGTRLTVL.

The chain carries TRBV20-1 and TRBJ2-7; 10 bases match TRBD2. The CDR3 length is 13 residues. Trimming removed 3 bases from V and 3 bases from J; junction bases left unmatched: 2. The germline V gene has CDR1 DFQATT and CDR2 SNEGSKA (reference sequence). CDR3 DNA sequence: TGCAGTGCTAGGCTAGCGGGAGACTACGAGCAGTACTTC. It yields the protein CSARLAGDYEQYF.

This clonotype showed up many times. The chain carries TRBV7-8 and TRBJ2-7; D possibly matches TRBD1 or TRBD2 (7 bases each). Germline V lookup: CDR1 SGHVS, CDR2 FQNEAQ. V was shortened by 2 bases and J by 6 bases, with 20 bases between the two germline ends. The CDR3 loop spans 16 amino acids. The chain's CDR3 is CASSLFSGQGEGEQYF. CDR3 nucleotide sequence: TGTGCCAGCAGCTTATTCTCGGGGCAGGGGGAGGGCGAGCAGTACTTC. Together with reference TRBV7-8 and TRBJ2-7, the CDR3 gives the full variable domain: GAGVSQSPRYKVAKRGQDVALRCDPISGHVSLFWYQQALGQGPEFLTYFQNEAQLDKSGLPSDRFFAERPEGSVSTLKIQRTQQEDSAVYLCASSLFSGQGEGEQYFGPGTRLTVT.

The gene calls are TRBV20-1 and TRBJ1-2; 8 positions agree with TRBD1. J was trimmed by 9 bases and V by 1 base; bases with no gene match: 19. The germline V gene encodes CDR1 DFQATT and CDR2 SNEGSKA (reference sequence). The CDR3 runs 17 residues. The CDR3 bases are TGCAGTGCTAGAGCTATAATGGCGGGACGGACAGGGAATCGCTACACCTTC. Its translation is CSARAIMAGRTGNRYTF.

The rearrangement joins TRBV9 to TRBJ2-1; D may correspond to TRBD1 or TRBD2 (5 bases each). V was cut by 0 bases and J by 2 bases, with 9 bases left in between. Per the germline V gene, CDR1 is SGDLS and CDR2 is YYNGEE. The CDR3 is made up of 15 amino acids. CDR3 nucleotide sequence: TGTGCCAGCAGCGTAGACGGGGCCCCCTACAATGAGCAGTTCTTC. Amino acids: CASSVDGAPYNEQFF. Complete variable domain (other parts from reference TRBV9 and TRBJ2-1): DSGVTQTPKHLITATGQRVTLRCSPRSGDLSVYWYQQSLDQGLQFLIQYYNGEERAKGNILERFSAQQFPDLHSELNLSSLELGDSALYFCASSVDGAPYNEQFFGPGTRLTVL.

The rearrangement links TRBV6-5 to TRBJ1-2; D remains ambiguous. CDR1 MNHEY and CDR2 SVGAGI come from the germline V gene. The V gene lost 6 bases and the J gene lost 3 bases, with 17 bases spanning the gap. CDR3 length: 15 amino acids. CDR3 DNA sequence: TGTGCCAGCAGCCGCTTCTCCCATGGTGACTATGGCTACACCTTC. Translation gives CASSRFSHGDYGYTF.

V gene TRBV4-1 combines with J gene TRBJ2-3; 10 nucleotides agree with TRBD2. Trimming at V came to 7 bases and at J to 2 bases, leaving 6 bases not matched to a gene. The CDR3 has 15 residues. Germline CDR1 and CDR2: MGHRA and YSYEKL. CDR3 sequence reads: CASNSGLADTDTQYF. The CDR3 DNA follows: TGCGCCAGCAACTCAGGACTAGCGGACACAGATACGCAGTATTTT.

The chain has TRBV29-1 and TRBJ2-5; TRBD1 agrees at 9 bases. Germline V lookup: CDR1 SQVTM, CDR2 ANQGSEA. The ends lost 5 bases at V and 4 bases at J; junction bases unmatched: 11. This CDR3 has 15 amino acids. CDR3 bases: TGCAGCGTTCCCTTTCTTCGACAGGGGGTAGAGACCCAGTACTTC. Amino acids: CSVPFLRQGVETQYF.

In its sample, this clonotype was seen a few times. CDR3 sequence (DNA): TGTGCCAGCACCGTTGAAAACACCGGGGAGCTGTTTTTT. Its protein product is CASTVENTGELFF. V usage is TRBV2 and J usage is TRBJ2-2; D unclear. The V gene lost 7 bases and the J gene lost 2 bases, with 8 bases spanning the gap. The germline gives CDR1 SNHLY, CDR2 FYNNEI. This CDR3 spans 13 amino acids.